The TCR beta chain described here comes from a study of OX40 agonist ivuxolimab in advanced cancers. Study information: Aged roughly 23 to 85 with a mean of 60 years, they were 75% to 85% male. Three patients, one with hepatocellular carcinoma and two with cutaneous melanoma, achieved partial responses.

Notes on the study in general: Compared with CD4+, CD8+ T cells on average had more expanded clones. Determination of antigen specificity was not performed for the expanded peripheral T cells.

Assay: immunoSEQ multiplex PCR; the TCRdb copy retains only in-frame clones and omits some. The sample yields tens of thousands of clones, about 89% seen once. Trimming cost V 0 bases and J 10 bases, with 10 bases left between them. The CDR3 sequence is 13 residues long. CDR1 LNHDA and CDR2 SQIVND come from the germline V gene (reference sequence). On this clone: Its antigen is currently unknown.

Sequenced here: CD4+ or CD8+ T cells sorted from blood, sampled in a trial of the OX40 agonist ivuxolimab. The genes are TRBV19 and TRBJ1-5; D is unresolved. The source of this sequence is an adult with an advanced solid tumor such as melanoma, head and neck, liver or kidney cancer. The CDR3 sequence: CASSIDLHQPQHF. CDR3 in DNA: TGTGCCAGTAGTATAGATTTACACCAACCCCAGCATTTT.